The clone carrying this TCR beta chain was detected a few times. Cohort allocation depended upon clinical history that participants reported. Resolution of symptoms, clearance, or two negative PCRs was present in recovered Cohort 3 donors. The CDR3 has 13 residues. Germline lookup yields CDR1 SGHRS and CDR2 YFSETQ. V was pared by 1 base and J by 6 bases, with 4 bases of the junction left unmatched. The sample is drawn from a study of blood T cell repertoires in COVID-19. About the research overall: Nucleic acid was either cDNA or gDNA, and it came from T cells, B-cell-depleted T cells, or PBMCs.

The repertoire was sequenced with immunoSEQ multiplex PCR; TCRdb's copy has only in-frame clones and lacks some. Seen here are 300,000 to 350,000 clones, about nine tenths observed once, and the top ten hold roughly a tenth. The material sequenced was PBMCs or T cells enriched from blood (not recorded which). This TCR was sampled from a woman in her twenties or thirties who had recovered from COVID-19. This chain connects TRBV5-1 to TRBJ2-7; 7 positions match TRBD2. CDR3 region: CASSLTSAPEQYF. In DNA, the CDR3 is TGCGCCAGCAGCTTGACTAGCGCACCCGAGCAGTACTTC.